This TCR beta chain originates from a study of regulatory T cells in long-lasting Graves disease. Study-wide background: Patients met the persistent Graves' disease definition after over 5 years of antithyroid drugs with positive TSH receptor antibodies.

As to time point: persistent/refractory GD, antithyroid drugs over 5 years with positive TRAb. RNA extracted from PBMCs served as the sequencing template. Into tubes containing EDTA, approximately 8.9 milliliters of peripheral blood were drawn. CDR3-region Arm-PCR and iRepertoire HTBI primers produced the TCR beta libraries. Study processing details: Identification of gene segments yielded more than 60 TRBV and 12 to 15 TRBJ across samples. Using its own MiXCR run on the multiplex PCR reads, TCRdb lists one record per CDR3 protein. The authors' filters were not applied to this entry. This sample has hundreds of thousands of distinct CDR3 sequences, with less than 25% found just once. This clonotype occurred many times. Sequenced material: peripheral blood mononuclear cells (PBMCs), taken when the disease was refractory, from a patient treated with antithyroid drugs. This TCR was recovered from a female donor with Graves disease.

CDR3 bases: TGTGCCAGCAGATGGCTAGCAGCCCGGGAGACCCAGTACTTC. It encodes CASRWLAARETQYF. The chain recombines TRBV7-2 with TRBJ2-5, with D possibly TRBD2 on 5 matching bases. Germline V gene sequence: CDR1 SGHTA, CDR2 FQGNSA. CDR3 size: 14 residues. The V end was cut by 6 bases, the J end by 5 bases, with 16 bases between.